The entry that follows covers one T cell receptor (beta chain) sequence. These data come from a study of blood T cell repertoires in COVID-19. Study-wide context: Some COVID-19 samples were acute and others convalescent; all came from the United States, Italy and Spain. The cDNA or gDNA used as material had been derived from T cells, B-cell-depleted T cells, or PBMCs.

Sequencing was performed with immunoSEQ multiplex PCR; in TCRdb, only in-frame clones are kept and a portion is missing. The sample shows some 240,000 clones, approximately 79% of them seen only once. The participants were between roughly 18 and 100 years old and came from under 25 US areas. Input material: PBMCs or T cells enriched from blood (not recorded which). This sequence originates from a man under 40 with acute COVID-19.

CDR3 coding DNA: TGTGCCAGCAGCGCTGGCAGGGGCGGGACTGAAGCTTTCTTT. Translation: CASSAGRGGTEAFF. V usage is TRBV7-9 and J usage is TRBJ1-1; the D gene is possibly TRBD1 (6 bases). Deletions cut 5 bases from V and 5 bases from J, with 15 bases between. This CDR3 contains 14 residues. Germline-derived CDR1 and CDR2 are SEHNR and FQNEAQ (reference sequence).